This T cell receptor (beta chain) is from a study of PD-1 blockade in classical Hodgkin lymphoma. As concerns this clone: Its antigen is still unknown.

General study findings and limits: Initiation of nivolumab under 1 year after ASCT led to exclusion of patients. By C4D1, diversity of CD4+ TCRs had risen significantly, whereas that of CD8+ TCRs had not.

TCRdb keeps only in-frame clones here, not all; method: immunoSEQ multiplex PCR. The data show about 35,000 clones, 75% to 95% seen once. All patients relapsed after autologous stem cell transplantation, and brentuximab vedotin exposure varied. Out of thawed PBMCs, magnetic negative selection purified CD4+ T cells. Best responses were complete response, partial response or progressive disease. The sequences come from CD4+ T cells from blood, collected at baseline. This TCR was sampled from a human donor with classical Hodgkin lymphoma.

CDR3 DNA sequence: TGTGCCAGCAGCTTGAAGCGGGGGACCACCTCTGGGGGCTACGAGCAGTACTTC. Translation: CASSLKRGTTSGGYEQYF. The gene calls are TRBV5-4 and TRBJ2-7; 8 bases are a match to TRBD2. CDR1 and CDR2 from the germline V gene are SGHNT and YYREEE (reference sequence). The CDR3 extends over 18 amino acids. J gave up 3 bases and V 1 base, and 15 bases lay outside the gene matches. Full variable domain (remainder filled in from reference TRBV5-4 and TRBJ2-7): ETGVTQSPTHLIKTRGQQVTLRCSSQSGHNTVSWYQQALGQGPQFIFQYYREEENGRGNFPPRFSGLQFPNYSSELNVNALELDDSALYLCASSLKRGTTSGGYEQYFGPGTRLTVT.